A few counts support the clone carrying this T cell receptor (beta chain). Its specificity is unknown. V lost 5 bases to trimming and J lost 6 bases, with 19 bases between them. The V gene's germline CDR1 is LNHDA and CDR2 SQIVND (reference sequence). The CDR3 has 15 amino acids. The sample comes from a study of T cells in Graves' hyperthyroidism and ophthalmopathy. Points from the study as a whole: Before onset, by a median of approximately 6.8 months, the model predicted ophthalmopathy. Blood samples included most of the expanded thyroid clonotypes exceeding 0.001. The authors' 13 V-J model separated ophthalmopathy from stable hyperthyroidism.

Amplified TCR beta CDR3 regions came from RNA transcripts. TCR CDR3 underwent first-round RT-PCR with the HTBI primer set. Each CDR3 protein gets one entry after TCRdb re-called the multiplex PCR reads with MiXCR. The table records around 450,000 distinct CDR3 sequences, roughly an eighth of them present only once. The PBMCs had their origin in 7.5 to 10 ml of fresh peripheral blood. Sequenced input: blood. J is TRBJ1-2 and V is TRBV19, with D perhaps TRBD1 (5 bases). This receptor was taken from a woman aged 18 to 35 with Graves' hyperthyroidism. CDR3 nucleotide sequence: TGTGCCAGTAGTGCCCACCTTTCAGGGTCCAATGGCTACACCTTC. Its protein is CASSAHLSGSNGYTF.